The following is a T cell receptor (beta chain) sequence with its context. Its antigen remains unidentified. It has no much larger one-base neighbor in the sample; base qualities were not kept. These data are taken from a study of CD8+ T cells in alopecia areata (dated by TCRdb to between 2018 and 2020). Turning to the overall study: The treated patients, all with moderate-to-severe alopecia areata, were enrolled in an open-label pilot trial of oral tofacitinib given at 5 to 10 mg twice daily. Tofacitinib was given for 6 to 18 months, followed by 6 months of follow-up off drug to assess delayed response and recurrence. For the treated patients, the SALT score, which quantifies what percentage of scalp surface area is affected, served as the measure of disease severity. To study T cell clonal expansion in alopecia areata, the researchers applied high-throughput TCRbeta sequencing to both the C3H/HeJ mouse model and human patients. On the human side, TCRbeta sequencing was run on scalp tissue and on sorted CD4+ and CD8+ peripheral blood T cells from healthy controls and from alopecia areata patients with either patchy or totalis/universalis disease. Biopsies were taken from tofacitinib-treated patients at baseline and again at 4 and 24 weeks into treatment, and several of those patients also had a later scalp biopsy. Scalp clonality was compared across normal scalp (n=4), patchy alopecia areata scalp (n=8), and alopecia totalis/universalis scalp (n=8). RNA was extracted with the PAXgene miRNA kit for fixed scalp, the miRNeasy kit for PBMCs, and the RNeasy kit for mouse skin. TCRbeta CDR3 regions were amplified by immunoSEQ multiplex PCR using 35 Vbeta forward and 13 Jbeta reverse primers.

What the work shows at the level of the full study, not this receptor alone: The treated cohort was small, with a single nonresponder, so links between baseline CD8+ expansion and response need larger studies. Resident alphabeta T cells in normal human skin are also sequenced, complicating scalp TCR repertoire analysis, unlike mouse skin dominated by gammadelta T cells. With tofacitinib, both scalp clonality and the number of expanded CD8+ clones among the top 100 scalp clones went down significantly. During tofacitinib treatment, many expanded lesional clones stuck around in both scalp and blood, and this persistence may partly explain why relapse happens after treatment is stopped. Compared with mice, TCR sequences shared between patients were less clear, possibly partly because of HLA diversity across the patient population. Compared with normal scalp, lesional scalp, particularly in alopecia totalis/universalis, had higher clonality and more expanded CD8+ clones, which suggests antigenic drive.

The time point label corresponds to: roughly 27 days on oral tofacitinib. This sample's treatment or condition label indicates: oral pan-JAK inhibitor, 5-10 mg twice daily. Lesional scalp punch biopsies and peripheral blood were collected from alopecia areata patients. After PBMCs were isolated by density centrifugation and stained for CD3, CD4 and CD8, a FACSAria was used to sort CD4+ and CD8+ T cells. The germline V gene gives CDR1 as SQVTM and CDR2 as ANQGSEA. V is clipped by 6 bases and J by 4 bases, and the sequence between their germline boundaries is 7 bases long. Including the terminal cysteine and phenylalanine, the CDR3 comprises 11 residues. Left in the record is the CDR3 DNA by itself, 33 bases read in frame from the first base. The library was prepared using the immunoSEQ multiplex PCR assay. RNA was extracted from all samples and reverse transcribed into cDNA, which served as template for TCR sequencing. SuperScript III was used to make first-strand cDNA, primed with a 2:1 mix of oligo-dT and random hexamers. A synthetic immune receptor repertoire was used to measure amplification bias, and any remaining bias was corrected computationally. The original pipeline was this. Raw reads were preprocessed for error removal, and CDR3 was defined according to IMGT conventions as running from the conserved cysteine to phenylalanine. To get clonality, Shannon entropy was normalized by log2 of the number of productive unique TCRs and the result was subtracted from 1. CD4 or CD8 identity of scalp clones was inferred by cross-referencing scalp TCRbeta sequences with sorted blood CD4 and CD8 repertoires. Held by TCRdb, this immuneACCESS table contains in-frame sequences only and omits some clones. Under half of the omission traces to an unresolved V gene where checked; the cause of the rest is unknown. V and J calls and clone size are copied from that table; D and trimming were computed from the DNA. The sample data list under 150,000 clones, and about 50% of these were observed just once. The ten largest make up 0.45% to 0.5% of the sample.

The sample consisted of CD4+ T cells sorted from blood, taken at week 4, from a patient treated with tofacitinib. The sequence joins TRBV29-1 to TRBJ2-1, with the identity of the D gene unclear. This TCR came from a human donor with alopecia areata. The CDR3 protein sequence reads: CSVGSYNEQFF. The sequence in DNA is TGCAGCGTGGGATCATACAATGAGCAGTTCTTC.